This is a list of T cell receptor beta chains from one sample in a study of T cells in Graves' hyperthyroidism and ophthalmopathy. One entry per CDR3 protein, called by TCRdb with MiXCR from the multiplex PCR reads. Altogether around 350,000 distinct CDR3 sequences are present, approximately 14% being singletons, with the ten largest covering about 27%. The specimen sequenced was blood. The receptors shown here come from a woman aged 18-35 years with Graves' hyperthyroidism that later progressed to Graves' ophthalmopathy. The conserved cysteine and the conserved F or W are not part of the CDR3 here. Size is stated for part of the rows, as once, few or many counts, or as a class when the clone is expanded.

>TRBV28|.
ASSLSGGPGELF
>TRBV7-9|few
ASSLWGSPTGELF
>TRBV20-1|many
SATWLAGKETQY
>TRBV2|many
ASSEGIGGSGELF
>TRBV20-1|few
SAMRDGTQY
>TRBV11-3|.
ASSFGREGTEAF
>TRBV11-2|many
ASSLDWKGGQDEQF
>TRBV4-1|.
ASSQGPINQPQH
>TRBV12-3/TRBV12-4|many
ASLEREETQY
>TRBV29-1|few
SVGPRGQVRETQY
>TRBV7-9|few
ASSYPGGSGGSGANVLT
>TRBV7-6|many
ASSLAVASDHSYEQY
>TRBV20-1|many
SARGNLGQYSYEQY
>TRBV19|many
ASSIARNPYNEQF
>TRBV10-1|.
ASSEFLAGYNEQF
>TRBV3-1|many
ASSQDWAVNEQF
>TRBV2|few
ASSQGTGDEQY
>TRBV20-1|.
SASETFNEQF
>TRBV29-1|.
STPGTRGEQF
>TRBV5-6|many
ASSLEVAHSNYGYT
>TRBV24-1|many
ATSDGEGRTDTQY
>TRBV7-9|.
ASSDDTLTGELF
>TRBV12-3/TRBV12-4|.
ASSLIAGVLAGELF
>TRBV2|.
ASSEYDGYT
>TRBV3-1|.
ASSEGAGGGETQC
>TRBV7-9|.
ASSDSIGQGDSSYNEQF
>TRBV18|many
ASSPGAGSNQPQH
>TRBV20-1|many
SAVHDTEAF
>TRBV4-3|.
ASSQGSTGNTGELF
>TRBV28|.
ASSFWASGSNEQY
>TRBV6-2/TRBV6-3|many
ASSPTTGLIDEQY
>TRBV6-2/TRBV6-3|.
ASTTYAQGKYEQY
>TRBV20-1|many
SAPPGQGRLFLTDTQY
>TRBV28|many
ASRPVSGDGYT
>TRBV16|few
ASSQYNRGDSPLH
>TRBV5-1|.
ASSPGQINYGYT
>TRBV6-5|few
ASSYPGLAGSEQF
>TRBV27|.
ASSFYRGHGEQF
>TRBV19|.
ASSDQPPYTEAF
>TRBV12-3/TRBV12-4|many
ASSLGEAYEQY
>TRBV18|.
ASSPDRYQETQY
>TRBV2|many
ASSLQGANNQPQH
>TRBV6-1|few
ASSSGTVNEKLF
>TRBV6-2/TRBV6-3|few
TSSSRASSSYEQY
>TRBV6-2/TRBV6-3|few
ASSYGAGGTGELF
>TRBV28|few
ASSSTTRGQASDTQY
>TRBV20-1|.
SAGDTAGVISRSYNEQF
>TRBV7-7|.
ASSQEIRGAGELF
>TRBV18|many
ASSPPQGGYNEQF
>TRBV20-1|many
SARDRKRANTGELF
>TRBV3-1|many
ASSQIAGHYEQY
>TRBV12-3/TRBV12-4|many
ASSFRREARYEQY
>TRBV2|many
ATLSSRGGPLEQY
>TRBV18|.
ASSAPNKSGNTIY
>TRBV7-9|many
ASSWFTGTGELF
>TRBV10-1|few
AKGQNSYEQY
>TRBV5-5|many
ASSFYRRVTEAF
>TRBV6-2/TRBV6-3|few
ASSRPQEPQH
>TRBV6-1|many
ASSLRGAGELF
>TRBV6-1|.
GSSEEAGGEQY